The 8 T cell receptor beta chains listed next were all sequenced from one sample in a study of cytomegalovirus exposure and HLA in healthy donors. The method was immunoSEQ multiplex PCR; TCRdb's version includes in-frame clones alone and lacks a portion of them. The sample contains about 150,000 clones, 80% to 90% of which appear only once. Material for sequencing was PBMCs. The receptor source for this set is a man younger than 35 in good health and CMV-seropositive.

The chain has TRBV27 and TRBJ2-3; possibly TRBD2 for D (5 bases). Germline loops: CDR1 MNHEY, CDR2 SMNVEV (reference sequence). V lost 6 bases to trimming and J lost 1 base, with 14 bases between them. This CDR3 contains 15 residues. DNA of the CDR3: TGTGCCAGCAGCCCTGAAGGTAGCGGCACAGATACGCAGTATTTT. Translated, it gives CASSPEGSGTDTQYF.

The rearrangement links TRBV7-9 to TRBJ1-2; 9 positions agree with TRBD1. Germline assignment: CDR1 SEHNR and CDR2 FQNEAQ (reference sequence). The CDR3 covers 15 residues. The V gene end was trimmed by 5 bases and the J gene end by 8 bases; junction bases not matched to a gene: 12. This CDR3 reads CASSPFGQGISGYTF. The CDR3 nucleotides are TGTGCCAGCAGCCCATTCGGACAGGGGATTAGCGGCTACACCTTC.

The chain links TRBV27 to TRBJ2-7; D uncertain. This CDR3 region has 15 residues. V lost 5 bases to trimming and J lost 3 bases, with 17 bases between them. Per the germline V gene, CDR1 is MNHEY and CDR2 is SMNVEV (reference sequence). DNA of the CDR3: TGTGCCAGCAGTCCGACTCGACGCCTGGGCTACGAGCAGTACTTC. Its translation is CASSPTRRLGYEQYF.

This clone was detected only once. The chain joins TRBV30 to TRBJ2-1, with a possible D match to TRBD1 (5 bases). V was clipped by 7 bases and J by 4 bases, with 14 bases between them. CDR1 GTSNPN and CDR2 SVGIG come from the germline V gene (reference sequence). CDR3 size: 13 residues. CDR3 in amino acids: CASHFRGYNEQFF. The CDR3 nucleotides read TGTGCCTCACACTTTAGGGGTTACAATGAGCAGTTCTTC.

CDR3 region: CASSLVTDTGELFF. In nucleotides, the CDR3 is TGTGCCAGCAGCTTGGTGACAGACACCGGGGAGCTGTTTTTT. The chain couples TRBV7-6 to TRBJ2-2, with a tentative D call TRBD1 (5 bases). The ends were cut back, 3 bases at V and 3 bases at J, with 8 bases in the middle. There are 14 residues in the CDR3. CDR1 is SGHVS and CDR2 is FNYEAQ in the germline V gene.

This clone was seen a few times. V is TRBV7-3 and J is TRBJ1-2; 9 nucleotides line up with TRBD1. Germline values: CDR1 SGHTA, CDR2 FQGTGA. Unmatched junction bases numbered 7, after V lost 5 bases and J lost 6 bases. The CDR3 has 14 residues. The CDR3 DNA reads TGTGCCAGCAGCGTACAGGGGGCTGTAGATGGCTACACCTTC. Amino acid sequence: CASSVQGAVDGYTF.

The chain has TRBV7-2 and TRBJ1-2, with 7 bases that match TRBD1. The CDR3 is 15 amino acids. CDR1 SGHTA and CDR2 FQGNSA come from the germline V gene. V dropped 5 bases and J dropped 1; count of bases not matched to a gene: 7. This CDR3 reads CASSPTGWDNYGYTF. In nucleotides, the CDR3 is TGTGCCAGCAGCCCGACAGGGTGGGATAACTATGGCTACACCTTC.

The chain has TRBV29-1 and TRBJ2-1, with D possibly matching TRBD1 (5 bases). The V gene's germline CDR1 is SQVTM and CDR2 ANQGSEA. CDR3 length equals 13 residues. With 3 bases removed from V and 6 bases from J, the gap between germline ends came to 12 bases. The CDR3 nucleotides read TGCAGCGTTGATAAGGACACCCTCAATGAGCAGTTCTTC. Its protein product is CSVDKDTLNEQFF.